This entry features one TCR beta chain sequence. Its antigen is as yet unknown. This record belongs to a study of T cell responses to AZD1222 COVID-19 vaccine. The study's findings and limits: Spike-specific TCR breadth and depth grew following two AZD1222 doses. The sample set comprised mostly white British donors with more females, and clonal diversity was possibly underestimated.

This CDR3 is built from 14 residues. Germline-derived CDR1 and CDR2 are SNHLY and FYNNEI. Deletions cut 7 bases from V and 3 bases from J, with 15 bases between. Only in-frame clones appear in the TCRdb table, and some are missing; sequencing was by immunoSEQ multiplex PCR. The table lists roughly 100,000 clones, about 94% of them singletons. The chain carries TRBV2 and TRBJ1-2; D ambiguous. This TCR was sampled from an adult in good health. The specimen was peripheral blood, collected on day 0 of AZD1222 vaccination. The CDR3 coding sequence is TGTGCCAGCACTCAAGAAGCAGGCGACTATGGCTACACCTTC. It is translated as CASTQEAGDYGYTF.